This TCR beta chain was identified in a study of blood T cell repertoires in COVID-19. Background on the study: Sites across the United States, Italy and Spain contributed samples from acute and convalescent COVID-19. PBMCs, B-cell-depleted T cells, or T cells were the source of the cDNA or gDNA that made up the material.

This clone appeared once. Germline CDR1 reads SEHNR; CDR2 reads FQNEAQ (reference sequence). Trimming took off 5 bases at V and 5 bases at J, with 16 bases between the two ends. This CDR3 is built from 15 residues. Generated by immunoSEQ multiplex PCR, the TCRdb table keeps only in-frame clones and is missing some. In the table there are about 240,000 clones, around 82% of which are singletons. Cohorts were based on clinical histories the participants reported. The receptor was isolated from a woman aged 40 to 49 who had been exposed to COVID-19. The sample comprised PBMCs or T cells enriched from blood (not recorded which). V and J are TRBV7-9 and TRBJ2-1; possible D gene TRBD1, 6 bases. This chain's CDR3 is CASSLDITGNNEQFF. The CDR3 nucleotides read TGTGCCAGCAGCCTGGACATCACAGGGAACAATGAGCAGTTCTTC.